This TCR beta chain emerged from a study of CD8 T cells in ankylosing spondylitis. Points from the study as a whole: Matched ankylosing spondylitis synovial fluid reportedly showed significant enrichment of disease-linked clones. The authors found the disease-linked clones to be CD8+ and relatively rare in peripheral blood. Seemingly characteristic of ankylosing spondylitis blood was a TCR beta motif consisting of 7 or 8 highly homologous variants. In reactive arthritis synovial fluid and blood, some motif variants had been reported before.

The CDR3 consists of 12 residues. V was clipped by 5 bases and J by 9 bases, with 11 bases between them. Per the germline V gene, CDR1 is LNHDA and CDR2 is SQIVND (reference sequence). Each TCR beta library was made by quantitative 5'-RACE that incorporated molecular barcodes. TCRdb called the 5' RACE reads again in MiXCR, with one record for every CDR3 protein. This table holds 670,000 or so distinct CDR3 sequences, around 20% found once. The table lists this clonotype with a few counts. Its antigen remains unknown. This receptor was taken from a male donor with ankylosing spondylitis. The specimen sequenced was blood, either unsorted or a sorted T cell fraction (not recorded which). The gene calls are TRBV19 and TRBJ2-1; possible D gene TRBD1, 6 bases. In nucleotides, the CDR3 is TGTGCCAGTAGTGCAGGGGTGGGTGAGCAGTTCTTC. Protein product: CASSAGVGEQFF.